This T cell receptor (beta chain) is from a study of CD8 T cells in Susac syndrome. Study-level information: When blood was drawn, the patients with Susac syndrome were therapy-naive, on corticosteroids, or on intravenous immunoglobulin alone.

RNA totalling roughly 0.45 to 1 ug underwent reverse transcription with random hexamers. TCRdb independently ran MiXCR on the immunoSEQ multiplex PCR reads; one entry per CDR3 protein. This table holds 210,000 or so distinct CDR3 sequences, over 90% found once. Input material: CD4+ T cells from PBMCs. The sequence was obtained from a human donor with Susac syndrome.

The CDR3 DNA reads TGTGCCAGCAGCTTACGGTTGCTAGCGGGAGCCACAGATACGCAGTATTTT. This translates into CASSLRLLAGATDTQYF. The chain has TRBV7-3 and TRBJ2-3; 10 bases map to TRBD2. CDR3 length equals 17 residues. V was pared by 2 bases and J by 2 bases, with 7 bases of the junction left unmatched. Germline loops: CDR1 SGHTA, CDR2 FQGTGA.